These 9 T cell receptor beta chains were all obtained from the same sample, sequenced in a study of cytomegalovirus exposure and HLA in healthy donors. PCR was performed using 60 Vbeta and 13 Jbeta primers. Assay used: immunoSEQ multiplex PCR; TCRdb lists only in-frame clones, some missing. The table lists over 150,000 clones, 70% to 90% of them singletons, with 4.5% to 7% in the top ten. Material for sequencing was PBMCs. The receptors were gathered from a middle-aged woman in good health and CMV-seropositive.

V and J are TRBV30 and TRBJ1-2; maybe TRBD1 (6 bases). Between the trimmed V and J ends, which lost 2 bases and 8 bases, there was a span of 18 bases. Germline CDR1 GTSNPN, CDR2 SVGIG (reference sequence). The CDR3 totals 14 residues. CDR3 protein: CAWSLAGQRGGYTF. The CDR3 DNA sequence: TGTGCCTGGAGTTTAGCAGGACAGCGCGGGGGCTACACCTTC.

The CDR3 loop is CASSLRAGGPVETQYF. CDR3 DNA sequence: TGCGCCAGCAGCCTGCGAGCGGGAGGGCCGGTGGAGACCCAGTACTTC. The chain links TRBV5-1 to TRBJ2-5, with 10 bases matching TRBD2. The CDR3 spans 16 residues. V lost 4 bases, J lost 5 bases, and 11 bases stayed unmatched. The germline CDR1 and CDR2 sequences are SGHRS and YFSETQ.

The V call is TRBV10-1, the J call TRBJ2-3, with TRBD2 matching 8 bases. Germline CDR1 reads WNHNN; CDR2 reads SYGVQD (reference sequence). This CDR3 comprises 13 residues. V lost 9 bases, J lost 3 bases, and 5 bases stayed unmatched. This chain's CDR3 is CASFSSGTDTQYF. The CDR3, as DNA: TGCGCCAGTTTCTCTAGCGGGACAGATACGCAGTATTTT.

About this clone: An end of the junction differs from the germline gene, which may be a read error. This rearrangement joins TRBV27 to TRBJ2-1; 8 positions match TRBD2. CDR1 is MNHEY, CDR2 SMNVEV, per germline (reference sequence). The CDR3 has 16 residues. The CDR3 nucleotides read TGTGCCAGCGTCCCCCTCCCGGGAGGGTTTTACAATGAGCAATTCTTC. Residues: CASVPLPGGFYNEQFF.

The chain links TRBV10-1 to TRBJ2-2; D remains unclear. The ends were cut back, 0 bases at V and 4 bases at J, with 12 bases in the middle. Germline values: CDR1 WNHNN, CDR2 SYGVQD (reference sequence). The CDR3 is 16 amino acids. The chain's CDR3 is CASSESYGFATGELFF. CDR3 sequence (DNA): TGCGCCAGCAGTGAGTCTTACGGGTTCGCCACCGGGGAGCTGTTTTTT.

The chain is built from TRBV19 and TRBJ2-1, with 7 positions matching TRBD1. V dropped 7 bases and J dropped 8; count of bases not matched to a gene: 11. The CDR3 is 14 residues long. Germline V gene lookup returns CDR1 LNHDA and CDR2 SQIVND (reference sequence). CDR3 sequence: CASKRDRSGHEQFF. Written as DNA, the CDR3 is TGTGCCAGTAAGAGGGACAGAAGCGGCCATGAGCAGTTCTTC.

The chain joins TRBV5-1 to TRBJ2-5, with unresolved D. The germline V gene has CDR1 SGHRS and CDR2 YFSETQ. V lost 1 base to trimming and J lost 0 bases, with 10 bases between them. The CDR3 sequence is 15 residues long. The CDR3 region is CASSLQAMYQETQYF. CDR3 bases: TGCGCCAGCAGCTTGCAGGCCATGTACCAAGAGACCCAGTACTTC. Full variable domain (outside the CDR3, taken from reference TRBV5-1 and TRBJ2-5): KAGVTQTPRYLIKTRGQQVTLSCSPISGHRSVSWYQQTPGQGLQFLFEYFSETQRNKGNFPGRFSGRQFSNSRSEMNVSTLELGDSALYLCASSLQAMYQETQYFGPGTRLLVL.

V and J are TRBV7-9 and TRBJ2-2, with D unclear. The CDR3 contains 14 residues. Germline V gene lookup returns CDR1 SEHNR and CDR2 FQNEAQ (reference sequence). The V end was cut by 5 bases, the J end by 2 bases, with 9 bases between. Here the CDR3 DNA reads TGTGCCAGCAGCCCCCTACTAAACACCGGGGAGCTGTTTTTT. Protein sequence: CASSPLLNTGELFF.

This sequence joins TRBV5-1 and TRBJ2-1; TRBD1 matches at 10 bases. In germline, CDR1 is SGHRS, CDR2 YFSETQ. The V gene end was trimmed by 4 bases and the J gene end by 7 bases; junction bases not matched to a gene: 11. This CDR3 comprises 16 residues. In DNA form, the CDR3 reads TGCGCCAGCAGCGGGGGGGACAGGGGATTTGGGAATGAGCAGTTCTTC. Its protein is CASSGGDRGFGNEQFF.